This T cell receptor beta chain was captured by sequencing in a study of T-cell reconstitution after alpha-beta-depleted transplantation in children. As it was prepared, the TCRbeta library received unique molecular identifiers. TCRdb itself ran the PCR reads through MiXCR, one entry per CDR3 protein. The sample has 250,000 to 300,000 distinct CDR3 sequences; more than 8% are singletons. This clonotype was seen only a few times. Germline lookup yields CDR1 MGHRA and CDR2 YSYEKL. The CDR3 is 17 residues long. The ends were cut back, 4 bases at V and 3 bases at J, with 22 bases in the middle. This receptor was identified in a human donor who donated a stem cell graft to a child with SCID. The specimen was PBMCs from the stem cell graft donor, collected from the stem cell graft. The chain combines TRBV4-1 with TRBJ2-7; D is perhaps TRBD1 (6 bases). CDR3 DNA: TGCGCCAGCAGCCCCCTATTCGATGGGGGCCGTTTCTACGAGCAGTACTTC. This encodes CASSPLFDGGRFYEQYF.